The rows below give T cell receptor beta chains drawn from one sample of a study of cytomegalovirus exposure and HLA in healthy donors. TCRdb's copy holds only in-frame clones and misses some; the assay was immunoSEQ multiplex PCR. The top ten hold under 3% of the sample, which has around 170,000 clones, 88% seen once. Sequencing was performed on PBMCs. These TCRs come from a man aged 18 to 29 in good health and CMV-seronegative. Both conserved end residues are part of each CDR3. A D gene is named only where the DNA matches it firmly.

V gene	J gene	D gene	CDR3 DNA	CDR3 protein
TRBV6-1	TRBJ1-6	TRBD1	TGTGCCAGCAGACCCAACAGGGGAGAATCACCCCTCCACTTT	CASRPNRGESPLHF
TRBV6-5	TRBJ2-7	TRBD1	TGTGCCAGCAGCCCAGGGACAGGGCGCTACGAGCAGTACTTC	CASSPGTGRYEQYF
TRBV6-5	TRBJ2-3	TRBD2	TGTGCCAGCATTCTCGGGGGGGCAACAGATACGCAGTATTTT	CASILGGATDTQYF
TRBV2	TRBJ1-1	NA	TGTGCCAGCAGTGAACAGGGCATGAACACTGAAGCTTTCTTT	CASSEQGMNTEAFF
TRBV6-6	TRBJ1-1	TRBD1	TGTGCCAGCAGTATCACAGGGGGCATGACTGAAGCTTTCTTT	CASSITGGMTEAFF
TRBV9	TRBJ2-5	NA	TGTGCCAGCAGCCAGGGCAGGGTGTGGGAGACCCAGTACTTC	CASSQGRVWETQYF
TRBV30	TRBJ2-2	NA	TGTGCCTGGAGTGAGGCGCGGGCCGGGGAGCTGTTTTTT	CAWSEARAGELFF
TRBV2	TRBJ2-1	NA	TGTGCCAGCAGTCTTCTCAATGAGCAGTTCTTC	CASSLLNEQFF
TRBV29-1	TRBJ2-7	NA	TGCAGCGTTGATGGGGGGATCGGTGAGCAGTACTTC	CSVDGGIGEQYF
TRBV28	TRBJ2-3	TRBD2	TGTGCCAGCAGTTTGGGGACTAGCGGGGGAAACACAGATACGCAGTATTTT	CASSLGTSGGNTDTQYF
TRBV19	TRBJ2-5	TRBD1	TGTGCCAGTAGTCCGACAGGGGGCCTACAAGAGACCCAGTACTTC	CASSPTGGLQETQYF
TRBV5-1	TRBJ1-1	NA	TGCGCCAGCAGCTTGAACAGCTTGAACACTGAAGCTTTCTTT	CASSLNSLNTEAFF
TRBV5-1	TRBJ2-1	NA	TGCGCCAGCAGCTTGGAGGGTTTGGCGGGATACAATGAGCAGTTCTTC	CASSLEGLAGYNEQFF
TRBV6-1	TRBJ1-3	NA	TGTGCCAGCAGTGAACTCTGGAGTAGAGGAAACACCATATATTTT	CASSELWSRGNTIYF